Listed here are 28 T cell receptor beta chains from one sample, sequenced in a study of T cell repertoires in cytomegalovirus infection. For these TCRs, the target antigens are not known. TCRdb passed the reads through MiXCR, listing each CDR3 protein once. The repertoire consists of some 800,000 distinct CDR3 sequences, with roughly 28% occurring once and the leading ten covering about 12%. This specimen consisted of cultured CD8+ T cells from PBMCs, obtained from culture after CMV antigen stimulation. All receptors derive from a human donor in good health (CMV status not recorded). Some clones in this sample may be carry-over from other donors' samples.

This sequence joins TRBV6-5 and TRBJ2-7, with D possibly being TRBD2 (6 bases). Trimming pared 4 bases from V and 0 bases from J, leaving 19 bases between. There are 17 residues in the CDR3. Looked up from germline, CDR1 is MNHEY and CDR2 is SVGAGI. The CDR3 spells CASSLRTGTEGSYEQYF. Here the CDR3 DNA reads TGTGCCAGCAGTTTACGTACCGGGACTGAAGGCTCCTACGAGCAGTACTTC.

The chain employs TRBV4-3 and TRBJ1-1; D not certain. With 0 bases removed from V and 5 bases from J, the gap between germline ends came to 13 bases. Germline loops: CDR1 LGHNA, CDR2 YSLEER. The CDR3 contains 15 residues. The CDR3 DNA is TGCGCCAGCAGCCAAGAATTGGGGAGAGATACTGAAGCTTTCTTT. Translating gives CASSQELGRDTEAFF.

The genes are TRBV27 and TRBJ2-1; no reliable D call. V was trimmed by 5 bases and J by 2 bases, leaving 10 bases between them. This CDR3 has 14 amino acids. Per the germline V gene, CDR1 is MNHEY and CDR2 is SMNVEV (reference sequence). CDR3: CASSPESPYNEQFF. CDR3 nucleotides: TGTGCCAGCAGTCCGGAAAGCCCCTACAATGAGCAGTTCTTC.

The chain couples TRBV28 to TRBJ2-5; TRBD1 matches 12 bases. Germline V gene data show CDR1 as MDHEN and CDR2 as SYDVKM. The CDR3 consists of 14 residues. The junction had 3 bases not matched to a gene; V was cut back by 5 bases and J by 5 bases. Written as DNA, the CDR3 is TGTGCCAGCAGTCGGGGACAGGGGGCGGAGACCCAGTACTTC. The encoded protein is CASSRGQGAETQYF.

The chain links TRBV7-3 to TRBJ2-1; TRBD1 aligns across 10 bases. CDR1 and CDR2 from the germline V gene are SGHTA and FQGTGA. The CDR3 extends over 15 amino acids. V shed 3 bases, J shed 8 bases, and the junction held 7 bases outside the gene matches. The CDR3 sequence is CASSLRDRGIHEQFF. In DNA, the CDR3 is TGTGCCAGCAGCTTGCGGGACAGGGGTATCCATGAGCAGTTCTTC.

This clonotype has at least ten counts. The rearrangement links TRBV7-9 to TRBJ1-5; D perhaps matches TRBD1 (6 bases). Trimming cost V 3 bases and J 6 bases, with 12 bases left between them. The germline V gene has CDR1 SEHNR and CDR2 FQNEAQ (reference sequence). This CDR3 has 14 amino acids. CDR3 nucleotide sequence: TGTGCCAGCAGCTTCCAGGGGCCGGTTCAGCCCCAGCATTTT. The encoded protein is CASSFQGPVQPQHF.

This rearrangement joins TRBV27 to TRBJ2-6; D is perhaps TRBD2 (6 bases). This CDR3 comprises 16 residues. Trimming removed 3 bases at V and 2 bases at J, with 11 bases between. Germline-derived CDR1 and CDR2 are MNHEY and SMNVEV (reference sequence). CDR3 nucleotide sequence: TGTGCCAGCAGTTTCAGGACTACCACTGGGGCCAACGTCCTGACTTTC. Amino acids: CASSFRTTTGANVLTF.

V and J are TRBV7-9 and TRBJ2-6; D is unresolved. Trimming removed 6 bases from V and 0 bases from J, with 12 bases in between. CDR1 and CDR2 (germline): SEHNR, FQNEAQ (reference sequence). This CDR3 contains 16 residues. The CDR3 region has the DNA TGTGCCAGCAGGGTTTTGAGTTCCTCTGGGGCCAACGTCCTGACTTTC. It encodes CASRVLSSSGANVLTF.

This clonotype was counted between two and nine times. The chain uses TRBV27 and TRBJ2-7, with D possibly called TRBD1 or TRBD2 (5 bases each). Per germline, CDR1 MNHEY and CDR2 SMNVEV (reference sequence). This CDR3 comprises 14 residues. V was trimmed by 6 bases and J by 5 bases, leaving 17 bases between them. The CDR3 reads CASRTGTLLDEQYF. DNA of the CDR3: TGTGCCAGCAGAACCGGGACCCTATTAGACGAGCAGTACTTC.

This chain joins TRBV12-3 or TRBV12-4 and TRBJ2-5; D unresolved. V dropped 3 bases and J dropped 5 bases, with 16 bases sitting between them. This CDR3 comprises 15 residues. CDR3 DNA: TGTGCCAGCAGTTTGGCAGCCCGCGAGGTGGAGACCCAGTACTTC. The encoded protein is CASSLAAREVETQYF.

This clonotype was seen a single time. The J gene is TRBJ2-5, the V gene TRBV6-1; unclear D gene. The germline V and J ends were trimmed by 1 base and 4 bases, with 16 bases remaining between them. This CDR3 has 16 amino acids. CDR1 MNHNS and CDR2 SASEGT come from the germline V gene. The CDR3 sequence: CASSEGVIIGGETQYF. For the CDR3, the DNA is TGTGCCAGCAGTGAAGGCGTGATTATTGGTGGAGAGACCCAGTACTTC.

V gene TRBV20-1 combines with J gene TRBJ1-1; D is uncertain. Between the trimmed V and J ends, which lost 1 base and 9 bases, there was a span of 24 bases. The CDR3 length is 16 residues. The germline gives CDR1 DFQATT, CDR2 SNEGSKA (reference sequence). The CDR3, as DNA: TGCAGTGCTAGAGCGTCCCGCATGGAGGACCAGATGAAAGCTTTCTTT. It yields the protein CSARASRMEDQMKAFF.

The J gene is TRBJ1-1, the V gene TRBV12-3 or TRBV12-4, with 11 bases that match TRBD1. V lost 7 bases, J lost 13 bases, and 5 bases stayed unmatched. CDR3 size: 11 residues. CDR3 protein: CASTLDRGHFF. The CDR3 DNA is TGTGCCAGCACCCTGGACAGGGGGCATTTCTTT.

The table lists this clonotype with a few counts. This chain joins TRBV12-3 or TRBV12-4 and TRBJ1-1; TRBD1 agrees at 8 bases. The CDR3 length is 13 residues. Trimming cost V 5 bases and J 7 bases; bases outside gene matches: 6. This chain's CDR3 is CASSPDRVDEAFF. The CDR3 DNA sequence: TGTGCCAGCAGTCCGGACAGGGTCGATGAAGCTTTCTTT.

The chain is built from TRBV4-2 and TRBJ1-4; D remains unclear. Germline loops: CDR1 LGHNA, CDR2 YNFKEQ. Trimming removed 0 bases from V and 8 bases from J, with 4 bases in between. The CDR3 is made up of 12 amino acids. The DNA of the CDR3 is TGTGCCAGCAGCCAAGATGGGGAAAAACTGTTTTTT. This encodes CASSQDGEKLFF.

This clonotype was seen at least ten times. The CDR3 here is CASHHYPNEKLFF. The CDR3 nucleotides are TGTGCCAGCCATCACTACCCAAATGAAAAACTGTTTTTT. The chain joins TRBV28 to TRBJ1-4; D call uncertain. Germline V gene lookup returns CDR1 MDHEN and CDR2 SYDVKM. CDR3 length: 13 residues. Trimming left V 8 bases short and J 5 bases short, with 12 bases between.

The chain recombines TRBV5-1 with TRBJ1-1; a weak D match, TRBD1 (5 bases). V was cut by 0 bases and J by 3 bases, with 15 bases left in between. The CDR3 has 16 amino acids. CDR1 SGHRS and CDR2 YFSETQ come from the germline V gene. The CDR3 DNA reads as TGCGCCAGCAGCTTGGCCACGCAGGGAGGATACACTGAAGCTTTCTTT. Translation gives CASSLATQGGYTEAFF.

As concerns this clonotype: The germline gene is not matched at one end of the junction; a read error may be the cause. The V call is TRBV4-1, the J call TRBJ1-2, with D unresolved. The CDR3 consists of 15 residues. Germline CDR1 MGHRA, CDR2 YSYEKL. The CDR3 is CASSQDLSKGGGYTF. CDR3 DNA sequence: TGTGCCAGCAGCCAAGATCTAAGTAAGGGTGGTGGCTACACCTTC.

The CDR3 DNA reads TGTGCTAGTGGTTTGGTAATTTCAGGGGGCGGTGAGCAGTTCTTC. Translating it yields CASGLVISGGGEQFF. The chain joins TRBV12-5 to TRBJ2-1; 8 bases match TRBD1. V lost 0 bases and J lost 9; bases outside the gene matches: 7. The CDR3 consists of 15 residues. Germline CDR1 and CDR2: LGHNT and FRNRAP.

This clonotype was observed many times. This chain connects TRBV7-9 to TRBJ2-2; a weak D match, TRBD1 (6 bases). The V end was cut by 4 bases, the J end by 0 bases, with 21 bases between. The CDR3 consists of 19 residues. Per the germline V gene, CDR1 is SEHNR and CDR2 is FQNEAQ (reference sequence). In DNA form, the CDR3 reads TGTGCCAGCAGCTCGAACATCCTTAAGGGGGTCGCGAACACCGGGGAGCTGTTTTTT. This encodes CASSSNILKGVANTGELFF.

Here the CDR3 reads CASSLKATNTEAFF. The CDR3 nucleotides are TGTGCCAGCAGCTTAAAGGCAACTAACACTGAAGCTTTCTTT. V and J are TRBV5-6 and TRBJ1-1; D remains unclear. CDR1 is SGHDT and CDR2 is YYEEEE in the germline V gene. Between the trimmed V and J ends, which lost 2 bases and 2 bases, there was a span of 10 bases. The CDR3 consists of 14 residues.

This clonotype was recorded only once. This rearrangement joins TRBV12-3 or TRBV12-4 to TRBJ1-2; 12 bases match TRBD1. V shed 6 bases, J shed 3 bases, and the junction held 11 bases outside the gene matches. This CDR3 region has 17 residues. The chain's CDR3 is CASSLRDRGRRDYGYTF. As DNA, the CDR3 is TGTGCCAGCAGCCTCCGGGACAGGGGGCGCAGGGACTATGGCTACACCTTC.

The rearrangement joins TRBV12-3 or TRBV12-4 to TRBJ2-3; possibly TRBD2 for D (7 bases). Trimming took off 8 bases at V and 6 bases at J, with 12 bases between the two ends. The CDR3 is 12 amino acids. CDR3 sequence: CASGGAMDTQYF. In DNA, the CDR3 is TGTGCCAGCGGGGGGGCCATGGATACGCAGTATTTT.

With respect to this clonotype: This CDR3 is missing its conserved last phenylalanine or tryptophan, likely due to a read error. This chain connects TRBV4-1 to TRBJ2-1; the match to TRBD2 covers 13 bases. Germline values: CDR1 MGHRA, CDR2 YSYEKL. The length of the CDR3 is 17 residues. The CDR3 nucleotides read TGTGCCAGCAGTCAACTAGCGGGGGGGGTTCAGGGCAATGAGCAGTTCTGC. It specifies CASSQLAGGVQGNEQFC.

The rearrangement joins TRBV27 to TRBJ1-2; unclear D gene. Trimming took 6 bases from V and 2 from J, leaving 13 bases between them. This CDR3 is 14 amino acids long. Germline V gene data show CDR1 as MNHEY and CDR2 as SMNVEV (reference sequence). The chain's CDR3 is CASSQLAGNYGYTF. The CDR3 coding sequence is TGTGCCAGCAGCCAGCTGGCGGGGAACTATGGCTACACCTTC.

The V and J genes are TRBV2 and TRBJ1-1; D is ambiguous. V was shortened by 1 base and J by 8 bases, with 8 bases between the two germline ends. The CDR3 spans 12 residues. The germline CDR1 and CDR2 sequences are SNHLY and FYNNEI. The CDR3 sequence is CASSEGAREAFF. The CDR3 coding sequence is TGTGCCAGCAGTGAAGGGGCAAGGGAAGCTTTCTTT. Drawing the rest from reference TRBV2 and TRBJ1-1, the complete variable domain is EPEVTQTPSHQVTQMGQEVILRCVPISNHLYFYWYRQILGQKVEFLVSFYNNEISEKSEIFDDQFSVERPDGSNFTLKIRSTKLEDSAMYFCASSEGAREAFFGQGTRLTVV.

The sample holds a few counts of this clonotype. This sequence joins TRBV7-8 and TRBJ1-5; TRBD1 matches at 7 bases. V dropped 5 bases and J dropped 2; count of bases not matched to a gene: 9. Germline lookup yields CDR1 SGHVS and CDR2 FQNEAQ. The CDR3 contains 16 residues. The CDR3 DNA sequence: TGTGCCAGCAGCGTCCGGGACAGCCTTGGCAATCAGCCCCAGCATTTT. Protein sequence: CASSVRDSLGNQPQHF.

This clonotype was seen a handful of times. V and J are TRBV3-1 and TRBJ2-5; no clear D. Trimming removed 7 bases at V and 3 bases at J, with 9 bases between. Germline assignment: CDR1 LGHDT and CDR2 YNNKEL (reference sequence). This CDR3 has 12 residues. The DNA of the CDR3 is TGTGCCAGCATAACAGACAAAGAGACCCAGTACTTC. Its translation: CASITDKETQYF.